The 10 T cell receptor beta chains given below trace back to one sample, sequenced in a study of T cells in Graves' hyperthyroidism and ophthalmopathy. Amplification of TCR beta CDR3 regions used RNA as the template. HTBI primers were employed in a first-round RT-PCR of the TCR CDR3. TCRdb re-called the multiplex PCR reads with MiXCR, one entry per CDR3 protein. This sample has hundreds of thousands of distinct CDR3 sequences, with 13% to 15% found just once. The specimen was blood. These receptors were collected from a woman in her fifties or sixties with Graves' ophthalmopathy.

The gene calls are TRBV30 and TRBJ1-4; D remains ambiguous. The V gene's germline CDR1 is GTSNPN and CDR2 SVGIG (reference sequence). The CDR3 is 11 residues long. V was pared by 2 bases and J by 5 bases, with 3 bases between. Here the CDR3 DNA reads TGTGCCTGGAGTATGAATGAAAAACTGTTTTTT. It codes for CAWSMNEKLFF. Full variable domain (missing parts from reference TRBV30 and TRBJ1-4): SQTIHQWPATLVQPVGSPLSLECTVEGTSNPNLYWYRQAAGRGLQLLFYSVGIGQISSEVPQNLSASRPQDRQFILSSKKLLLSDSGFYLCAWSMNEKLFFGSGTQLSVL.

This clonotype was counted ten times or more. The J gene is TRBJ2-5, the V gene TRBV7-7; D might be TRBD1 (6 bases). The CDR3 runs 15 residues. Germline V gives CDR1 SSHAT, CDR2 FNYEAQ (reference sequence). The V end lost 0 bases, the J end lost 5 bases, and 13 bases lay between the germline ends. CDR3 DNA sequence: TGTGCCAGCAGCTTAGCGCATATGAGGGGGGAGACCCAGTACTTC. Amino acids: CASSLAHMRGETQYF. Based on the CDR3 plus reference TRBV7-7 and TRBJ2-5, the full variable domain is GAGVSQSPRYKVTKRGQDVTLRCDPISSHATLYWYQQALGQGPEFLTYFNYEAQPDKSGLPSDRFSAERPEGSISTLTIQRTEQRDSAMYRCASSLAHMRGETQYFGPGTRLLVL.

This clonotype occurred many times. The rearrangement uses TRBV12-3 or TRBV12-4 and TRBJ2-1; 9 nucleotides agree with TRBD2. With 10 bases clipped from V and 5 bases from J, the junction kept 9 bases outside the gene matches. This CDR3 comprises 14 residues. DNA of the CDR3: TGTGCCAACTCACGACCTAGCGGGGACAATGAGCAGTTCTTC. Translated: CANSRPSGDNEQFF.

The table lists this clonotype with many counts. The V gene is TRBV20-1, the J gene TRBJ2-3, with 11 bases matching TRBD2. Germline CDR1 DFQATT, CDR2 SNEGSKA (reference sequence). CDR3 length: 14 amino acids. V gave up 5 bases and J gave up 4 bases; unmatched junction bases: 5. The CDR3 nucleotides are TGCAGTGCTTCTAGCGGGAGGAACCCAGATACGCAGTATTTT. It encodes CSASSGRNPDTQYF.

At least ten counts were recorded for this clonotype. CDR3 sequence (DNA): TGTGCCAGCAGTAGCGGGAGAGAAGAGACCCAGTACTTC. Amino acids: CASSSGREETQYF. The chain carries TRBV28 and TRBJ2-5; 8 bases align to TRBD2. Germline loops: CDR1 MDHEN, CDR2 SYDVKM. CDR3 length equals 13 residues. V trimming: 5 bases; J trimming: 3 bases; junction bases outside the gene matches: 2.

This clonotype was counted only a few times. The chain links TRBV24-1 to TRBJ2-3, with TRBD2 matching 8 bases. Germline CDR1 and CDR2: KGHDR and SFDVKD. J was trimmed by 3 bases and V by 6 bases; bases with no gene match: 4. CDR3 length: 14 amino acids. The CDR3 nucleotides read TGTGCCACCAGTTTGACTAGCGAGACAGATACGCAGTATTTT. Its protein is CATSLTSETDTQYF.

The sample holds many counts of this clonotype. The chain links TRBV27 to TRBJ2-5, with 7 bases matching TRBD1. CDR3 size: 16 residues. Germline CDR1 is MNHEY and CDR2 is SMNVEV (reference sequence). V lost 8 bases and J lost 4; bases outside the gene matches: 16. CDR3 sequence reads: CASRSLTQGERETQYF. In DNA form, the CDR3 reads TGTGCCAGCCGGTCTCTGACTCAGGGGGAGAGAGAGACCCAGTACTTC.

This clonotype was seen a handful of times. The V call is TRBV19, the J call TRBJ2-7; D might be TRBD2 (5 bases). With 4 bases removed from V and 0 bases from J, the gap between germline ends came to 10 bases. The CDR3 totals 14 residues. Germline CDR1 and CDR2: LNHDA and SQIVND (reference sequence). CDR3 loop: CASSTRGSSYEQYF. CDR3 in DNA: TGTGCCAGTAGTACCCGAGGGAGCTCCTACGAGCAGTACTTC.

The rearrangement links TRBV4-2 to TRBJ2-1; no reliable D call. The ends were cut back, 1 base at V and 10 bases at J, with 14 bases in the middle. CDR3 length equals 14 residues. The germline V gene has CDR1 LGHNA and CDR2 YNFKEQ. The chain's CDR3 is CASSQGGVVEEQFF. CDR3 DNA sequence: TGTGCCAGCAGCCAAGGTGGGGTCGTAGAGGAGCAGTTCTTC.

The J gene is TRBJ2-1, the V gene TRBV25-1; TRBD2 matches 7 bases. J gave up 2 bases and V 5 bases, and 9 bases lay outside the gene matches. Germline V gene data show CDR1 as MGHDK and CDR2 as SYGVNS. The CDR3 runs 16 residues. The DNA of the CDR3 is TGTGCCAGCAGTCCCTGGTCCAGCGGGGCCTACAATGAGCAGTTCTTC. As protein: CASSPWSSGAYNEQFF. The variable domain in full, completed from reference TRBV25-1 and TRBJ2-1, reads EADIYQTPRYLVIGTGKKITLECSQTMGHDKMYWYQQDPGMELHLIHYSYGVNSTEKGDLSSESTVSRIRTEHFPLTLESARPSHTSQYLCASSPWSSGAYNEQFFGPGTRLTVL.